Listed below are T cell receptor beta chains from one sample, sequenced in a study of T cell responses to AZD1222 COVID-19 vaccine. Produced via immunoSEQ multiplex PCR; TCRdb's table is partial and in-frame only. The sample includes 25,000 or so clones, about 92% of them seen just once. This specimen was peripheral blood, taken 28 days after the second AZD1222 dose. These receptors originate from an adult who received the AZD1222 COVID-19 vaccine. CDR3s include the opening cysteine and the closing phenylalanine or tryptophan. D genes are given only for firm matches. Clone size is shown for a subset of rows, as once, few, many or a class of expanded clone.

TRBJ1-2 | TRBD1 | TRBV2 | - | TGTGCCAGCAGGGACAGGGTCACTAACTATGGCTACACCTTC | CASRDRVTNYGYTF
TRBJ1-6 | TRBD1 | TRBV11-2 | once | TGTGCCAGCAGCTTAAGTGGACAGGGGGCTCTGGGGTCACCCCTCCACTTT | CASSLSGQGALGSPLHF
TRBJ2-1 | TRBD1 | TRBV7-9 | - | TGTGCCAGCAGCTCCGGACAGGGATCGTACAATGAGCAGTTCTTC | CASSSGQGSYNEQFF
TRBJ1-5 | - | TRBV29-1 | - | TGCAGCGTTGAAGGTCCGAAGTATCAGCCCCAGCATTTT | CSVEGPKYQPQHF
TRBJ1-1 | - | TRBV27 | - | TGTGCCAGCAGTTTACAGGGACTCACTGAAGCTTTCTTT | CASSLQGLTEAFF
TRBJ1-3 | - | TRBV23-1 | few | TGCGCCACGCCCCGGGGGGCAGGAAACACCATATATTTT | CATPRGAGNTIYF
TRBJ2-2 | TRBD1 | TRBV11-3 | - | TGTGCCAGCCTTGGGACAGGGAACACCGGGGAGCTGTTTTTT | CASLGTGNTGELFF
TRBJ1-5 | - | TRBV3-1/TRBV3-2 | - | TGTGCCAGCAGCCAAGATCTGGCGTCCGGTCAGCCCCAGCATTTT | CASSQDLASGQPQHF
TRBJ2-1 | - | TRBV9 | once | TGTGCCAGCAGCGTCGCTAGCTTCTCCCGGGGCAATGAGCAGTTCTTC | CASSVASFSRGNEQFF
TRBJ1-1 | TRBD1 | TRBV11-2 | - | TGTGCCAGCAGCCGACAGGGCAGCACTGAAGCTTTCTTT | CASSRQGSTEAFF
TRBJ1-1 | - | TRBV28 | once | TGTGCCAGCAGTATGGGGCGGAACACTGAAGCTTTCTTT | CASSMGRNTEAFF
TRBJ2-1 | TRBD1 | TRBV9 | - | TGTGCCAGCAGCGTAGATTTAACGGGACAGGGAATGGGTAGAAGAAATGAGCAGTTCTTC | CASSVDLTGQGMGRRNEQFF
TRBJ1-5 | TRBD1 | TRBV7-2 | - | TGTGCCAGCAGCTTAGGACAGGGGGATCAGCCCCAGCATTTT | CASSLGQGDQPQHF
TRBJ2-7 | - | TRBV24-1 | - | TGTGCCACCAGTGATCCGGCCCGCTACGAGCAGTACTTC | CATSDPARYEQYF
TRBJ2-3 | TRBD2 | TRBV19 | - | TGTGCCAGTAGTAGCGGGAGGCCGGGAGATACGCAGTATTTT | CASSSGRPGDTQYF
TRBJ2-2 | TRBD2 | TRBV30 | - | TGTGCCTGGAGTGTAGACGGGAGGAGGACCGGGGAGCTGTTTTTT | CAWSVDGRRTGELFF
TRBJ2-5 | TRBD1 | TRBV13 | - | TGTGCCAGCAGCCTAGGACAGGGGGCAGAGACCCAGTACTTC | CASSLGQGAETQYF
TRBJ2-5 | - | TRBV18 | - | TGTGCCAGCTCACCACCGGGGGCCCCCGAGACCCAGTACTTC | CASSPPGAPETQYF
TRBJ1-6 | - | TRBV7-2 | - | TGTGCCAGCAATGGAGAGACGATTTCACCCCTCCACTTT | CASNGETISPLHF
TRBJ1-2 | TRBD1 | TRBV2 | - | TGTGCCAGCGGGCTGGGAAGGGGGCAGGGCTACACCTTC | CASGLGRGQGYTF
TRBJ2-1 | TRBD2 | TRBV10-1 | - | TGCGCCAGCACTGAGACTAGCGGGAGAAACAATGAGCAGTTCTTC | CASTETSGRNNEQFF
TRBJ2-3 | TRBD2 | TRBV7-3 | - | TGTGCCAGCAGCTTAACGCGGGAGAGCACAGATACGCAGTATTTT | CASSLTRESTDTQYF
TRBJ2-1 | TRBD2 | TRBV6-4 | - | TGTGCCAGCAGTGACTGGGCGGGAGGGCCGACCGATGAGCAGTTCTTC | CASSDWAGGPTDEQFF
TRBJ2-7 | TRBD2 | TRBV5-1 | - | TGCGCCAGCAGCTTAGGGACTAGCGGATACGAGCAGTACTTC | CASSLGTSGYEQYF
TRBJ2-1 | TRBD1 | TRBV7-6 | - | TGTGCCAGCAGCGCCTTGCAGGGGGCCAATGAGCAGTTCTTC | CASSALQGANEQFF
TRBJ2-5 | TRBD2 | TRBV7-7 | - | TGTGCTAGCAGCTCTAGCGGGGGGGGCCAAGAGACCCAGTACTTC | CASSSSGGGQETQYF
TRBJ1-6 | TRBD1 | TRBV19 | - | TGTGCCAGTAGTATAGATTCGGGCCGAGGACAGGGGTCTTCACCCCTCCACTTT | CASSIDSGRGQGSSPLHF
TRBJ1-2 | - | TRBV3-1/TRBV3-2 | once | TGTGCCAGCAGCCCCTCTGAGACCATAAACTATGGCTACACCTTC | CASSPSETINYGYTF
TRBJ1-6 | - | TRBV6-5 | - | TGTGCCAGCAGTTCTCAGTATAATTCACCCCTCCACTTT | CASSSQYNSPLHF
TRBJ1-2 | TRBD1 | TRBV19 | - | TGTGCCACCGCTGGGGGACAGGGCTACACCTTC | CATAGGQGYTF
TRBJ2-2 | - | TRBV27 | once | TGTGCCAGCAGTTATTACGGGAGTCCGGGGGAGCTGTTTTTT | CASSYYGSPGELFF
TRBJ2-5 | - | TRBV7-2 | - | TGTGCCAGCAGCTGGCGGCGAGGGCAAGAGACCCAGTACTTC | CASSWRRGQETQYF
TRBJ2-2 | - | TRBV6-2/TRBV6-3 | - | TGTGCCAGCAGTTACACAAATCCCGGGGAGCTGTTTTTT | CASSYTNPGELFF
TRBJ2-7 | TRBD2 | TRBV7-9 | few | TGTGCCAGCAGTCACCGACGACTAGCGGGAGACGAGCAGTACTTC | CASSHRRLAGDEQYF
TRBJ2-7 | TRBD1 | TRBV19 | - | TGTGCCAGAACCCAATATCCGGGACAGGGAGTTCTGAGCTCCTACGAGCAGTACTTC | CARTQYPGQGVLSSYEQYF
TRBJ1-1 | TRBD1 | TRBV28 | - | TGTGCCAGCAGTTTATTTTCGACAGGGTCACTGAACACTGAAGCTTTCTTT | CASSLFSTGSLNTEAFF
TRBJ2-4 | - | TRBV28 | once | TGTGCCAGCAGTTTAGGTGGGCAGGAACAGTACTTC | CASSLGGQEQYF
TRBJ1-2 | TRBD1 | TRBV7-8 | - | TGTGCCAGCAGCTTAGGGGCCGCTGGACAGGGAATAGGCTACACCTTC | CASSLGAAGQGIGYTF
TRBJ1-2 | TRBD1 | TRBV27 | - | TGTGCCAGCAGTCCTCAGGGGGGTAGGTATGGCTACACCTTC | CASSPQGGRYGYTF
TRBJ2-3 | - | TRBV11-2 | - | TGTGCCAGCAACTCTAGGGGGATCCGCACAGATACGCAGTATTTT | CASNSRGIRTDTQYF
TRBJ1-4 | - | TRBV15 | - | TGTGCCACCAGCAGAGATGTGGGGGCCGAAAAACTGTTTTTT | CATSRDVGAEKLFF
TRBJ1-4 | - | TRBV19 | - | TGTGCCAGTAGTGGGGGCAGGCAAGAAAAACTGTTTTTT | CASSGGRQEKLFF
TRBJ2-7 | TRBD1 | TRBV7-9 | - | TGTGCCAGCAGCTTGACAGGGGAAGCCTACGAGCAGTACTTC | CASSLTGEAYEQYF
TRBJ1-2 | - | TRBV27 | - | TGTGCCAGGGGGCTTGGTGGCGTGGGTCTACATGGCTACACCTTC | CARGLGGVGLHGYTF
TRBJ1-4 | TRBD1 | TRBV15 | - | TGTGCCACCAGCATAACCGGGACAGGGGGATTGAAACTGTTTTTT | CATSITGTGGLKLFF
TRBJ2-1 | - | TRBV7-2 | few | TGTGCCAGCAGCTTTACCGGGCAGCAGTTCTTC | CASSFTGQQFF
TRBJ1-3 | - | TRBV7-2 | once | TGTGCCAGCAGCTTAATGGGGCAGGCCATATCTGGAAACACCATATATTTT | CASSLMGQAISGNTIYF
TRBJ1-3 | - | TRBV5-1 | - | TGCGCCAGCAGCTTGCTGACGAGCTCTGGAAACACCATATATTTT | CASSLLTSSGNTIYF
TRBJ1-6 | TRBD1 | TRBV7-3 | - | TGTGCCAGCAGCCCGACAGGGAATAATTCACCCCTCCACTTT | CASSPTGNNSPLHF
TRBJ1-5 | - | TRBV7-2 | once | TGTGCCAGCAGCCCACGGAGGGGGGACAACAATCAGCCCCAGCATTTT | CASSPRRGDNNQPQHF
TRBJ1-2 | TRBD1 | TRBV7-8 | - | TGTGCCAGCAGCAAGGACAGGGGTGGAGGCTACACCTTC | CASSKDRGGGYTF
TRBJ1-1 | - | TRBV19 | - | TGTGCCAGTAGTATAGTACAGGACACTGAAGCTTTCTTT | CASSIVQDTEAFF
TRBJ2-1 | TRBD2 | TRBV3-1/TRBV3-2 | - | TGTGCCAGCAGCCAAGATAATGGGGGACTAGGAGGGGTTTACAATGAGCAGTTCTTC | CASSQDNGGLGGVYNEQFF
TRBJ1-6 | TRBD1 | TRBV29-1 | - | TGCAGCGTCCTGACAGGGGCGGGATCACCCCTCCACTTT | CSVLTGAGSPLHF
TRBJ1-5 | - | TRBV20-1 | - | TGCAGTGCTAGTGAGGTCGGCCAGGGATTGAATCAGCCCCAGCATTTT | CSASEVGQGLNQPQHF